This T cell receptor (beta chain) was found in a study of T cell responses to AZD1222 COVID-19 vaccine. Sequencing used immunoSEQ multiplex PCR; TCRdb keeps in-frame clones, though not all of them. Among 160,000 or so clones listed, more than 90% were seen once. The sample was peripheral blood, taken on day 0 of AZD1222 vaccination. This receptor was obtained from an adult in good health.

CDR3 amino acids: CASSELQGAGETQYF. The CDR3 coding sequence is TGTGCCAGCAGTGAATTGCAGGGGGCAGGAGAGACCCAGTACTTC. The V gene is TRBV25-1, the J gene TRBJ2-5; TRBD1 aligns across 8 bases. CDR1 is MGHDK and CDR2 is SYGVNS in the germline V gene. The V gene end was trimmed by 1 base and the J gene end by 4 bases; junction bases not matched to a gene: 5. This CDR3 has 15 residues.